This is a list of T cell receptor beta chains from one sample in a study of post-analysis software for immune sequencing data. TCRdb re-called the PCR reads with MiXCR, one entry per CDR3 protein. The data contain about 820,000 distinct CDR3 sequences, about 53% of them singletons. Sequenced sample: blood. The receptor source for this set is a girl aged 5 to 17 with multiple sclerosis. Both conserved end residues are part of each CDR3. A D gene is named only where the DNA matches it firmly. Only some rows state a clone size, as once, few, many or a class for expanded clones.

cdr3_length,clone_size,d_call,v_call,j_call,cdr3_nt,cdr3_aa
15,NA,NA,TRBV6-5,TRBJ2-1,TGTGCCAGCAGTTACACTTCCTTCTCCTACAATGAGCAGTTCTTC,CASSYTSFSYNEQFF
15,NA,TRBD2,TRBV2,TRBJ2-1,TGTGCCAGCAGTGAAATGGGGAGGGCCGGAAATGAGCAGTTCTTC,CASSEMGRAGNEQFF
14,few,NA,TRBV10-3,TRBJ1-2,TGTGCCATCAGCTCCAGGGGACCCAACTATGGCTACACCTTC,CAISSRGPNYGYTF
13,once,NA,TRBV6-5,TRBJ2-7,TGTGCCAGCAGAACGTCGGGGCTGGGGGAGCAGTACTTC,CASRTSGLGEQYF
11,NA,NA,TRBV20-1,TRBJ1-4,TGCAGTGCTAGTGGAAATGAAAAACTGTTTTTT,CSASGNEKLFF
13,once,NA,TRBV14,TRBJ2-7,TGTGCCAGCAGCCCCGGCGGGCTCCACGAGCAGTACTTC,CASSPGGLHEQYF
16,NA,NA,TRBV20-1,TRBJ1-2,TGCAGTGCTAGAGATCAGACTACGCATCGAGCCTATGGCTACACCTTC,CSARDQTTHRAYGYTF
15,few,NA,TRBV7-3,TRBJ2-1,TGTGCCAGCAGCTTAAACCCAAACGGCTACAATGAGCAGTTCTTC,CASSLNPNGYNEQFF
13,few,NA,TRBV6-2/TRBV6-3,TRBJ1-2,TGTGCCAGCACCAGTTCGGGGATTTATGGCTACACCTTC,CASTSSGIYGYTF
14,once,NA,TRBV7-2,TRBJ2-5,TGTGCCAGCAGCTTATTACGAGGGCGGCAGACCCAGTACTTC,CASSLLRGRQTQYF
16,NA,TRBD1,TRBV2,TRBJ2-7,TGTGCCAGCAGTACCGACAGGGACCACCTTATCTACGAGCAGTACTTC,CASSTDRDHLIYEQYF
13,NA,NA,TRBV27,TRBJ1-5,TGTGCCAGCAGTTTGAGGGGTAATCAGCCCCAGCATTTT,CASSLRGNQPQHF
17,few,TRBD1,TRBV6-1,TRBJ2-3,TGTGCCAGCAGTGAGACGCAGACAGGGTGGGCCACAGATACGCAGTATTTT,CASSETQTGWATDTQYF
15,few,TRBD1,TRBV7-9,TRBJ2-7,TGTGCCAGCAGCGAGGCCGGGACAGGGGCCTACGAGCAGTACTTC,CASSEAGTGAYEQYF
15,once,NA,TRBV20-1,TRBJ2-3,TGCAGTGCCCGACCGGGACGACTAAGCACAGATACGCAGTATTTT,CSARPGRLSTDTQYF
15,NA,NA,TRBV5-6,TRBJ2-3,TGTGCCAGCAGCTCTCTAGCGCGGGACACAGATACGCAGTATTTT,CASSSLARDTDTQYF
15,NA,NA,TRBV9,TRBJ2-5,TGTGCCAGCAGCGTAGATCCCCGGTTGGACAATGAGCAGTACTTC,CASSVDPRLDNEQYF
14,NA,TRBD1,TRBV7-2,TRBJ2-6,TGTGCCAGCAGCTTAGGGACAGGTATCAACGTCCTGACTTTC,CASSLGTGINVLTF
15,NA,NA,TRBV11-2,TRBJ1-2,TGTGCCAGCAGCTCGGTTAGAGGGGAGATCTATGGCTACACCTTC,CASSSVRGEIYGYTF
16,NA,TRBD2,TRBV29-1,TRBJ2-7,TGCAGCGTTGAAGGACTAGCGGGAGGTCGAACCTACGAGCAGTACTTC,CSVEGLAGGRTYEQYF
15,NA,TRBD1,TRBV27,TRBJ1-1,TGTGCCAGCAGTTTATCGACGACAGGGAGCACTGAAGCTTTCTTT,CASSLSTTGSTEAFF
14,few,NA,TRBV9,TRBJ2-7,TGTGCCAGCAGCGTAAGCCTGGCTGCGGACGAGCAGTACTTC,CASSVSLAADEQYF
14,NA,NA,TRBV5-1,TRBJ2-7,TGCGCCAGCAGCCCGCCGGCCGCCACCTACGAGCAGTACTTC,CASSPPAATYEQYF
14,NA,NA,TRBV29-1,TRBJ2-2,TGCAGCGGGGGGGGCAGGGAAGCTACCGGGGAGTTGTTTTTT,CSGGGREATGELFF
14,NA,NA,TRBV18,TRBJ2-7,TGTGCCAGCTCACAACAGGGAAATAAAAACGAGCAGTACTTC,CASSQQGNKNEQYF
15,NA,TRBD1,TRBV29-1,TRBJ1-2,TGCAGCGTTGAAGATCCGGACAGGGGCCTCCATGACTACACCTTC,CSVEDPDRGLHDYTF
14,NA,NA,TRBV11-2,TRBJ2-1,TGTGCCAGCAGCTTAGAATTTTCGCGGAATGAGCAGTTCTTC,CASSLEFSRNEQFF
14,NA,TRBD1,TRBV6-5,TRBJ2-7,TGTGCCAGCAGCAAGTCCGGGACAGCGAACGAGCAGTACTTC,CASSKSGTANEQYF
13,NA,NA,TRBV2,TRBJ2-7,TGTGCCAGCATTTTTGGCCCTGACTACGAGCAGTACTTC,CASIFGPDYEQYF
15,once,TRBD1,TRBV27,TRBJ2-2,TGTGCCAGCAGTCTCAGGGGGTATAGTGGCGGGGAGCTGTTTTTT,CASSLRGYSGGELFF
13,few,NA,TRBV10-3,TRBJ2-2,TGTGCCATCGTCAGCACGAACACCGGGGAGCTGTTTTTT,CAIVSTNTGELFF
13,few,NA,TRBV20-1,TRBJ2-7,TGCAGTGCTCGGGACCCAAAACGCTACGAGCAGTACTTC,CSARDPKRYEQYF
15,NA,NA,TRBV4-1,TRBJ2-7,TGCGCCAGCAGCCAAGTCGTTATAGGGCTCTACGAGCAGTACTTC,CASSQVVIGLYEQYF
14,NA,NA,TRBV5-1,TRBJ2-5,TGCGCCAGCAGCTATCGGACGTATGAAGAGACCCAGTACTTC,CASSYRTYEETQYF
19,NA,NA,TRBV10-2,TRBJ2-4,TGCGCCAGCAGTGAGTCGAGGCTCCAGGGTAAGATGGCCAAAAACATTCAGTACTTC,CASSESRLQGKMAKNIQYF
16,NA,TRBD2,TRBV12-3/TRBV12-4,TRBJ2-1,TGTGCCAGCAGCGTTGAACTAGCGGGTAACTACAATGAGCAGTTCTTC,CASSVELAGNYNEQFF